A single T cell receptor beta chain is shown here with its context. What antigen it recognizes has not been identified. Per-nucleotide qualities are absent, and no much larger clonotype sits a single base away. Related transplant donors provided blood samples for TCR beta sequencing. Using Nuclei Lysis Solution, genomic DNA was extracted from unfractionated peripheral blood mononuclear cells that were either fresh or cryopreserved. This specimen belongs to a study of T cell clonotyping in hematopoietic cell transplantation listed by TCRdb under 2021. For the wider study: A total of 120 to 150 blood samples were gathered in the study from 35 to 45 consecutive transplant recipients along with their related donors. Recruitment of patients ran from September 2015 to early 2017, and follow-up continued until late 2020 or until death. General study outcomes and caveats: Broader TCR repertoire diversity after transplant was predicted by Inverse Simpson Index values from donors and from recipients before transplant. The sample size was limited and the cells went unsorted, which meant the CD4 and CD8 repertoire contributions could not be told apart. Only a small fraction of recipient repertoires overlapped donor repertoires, with over 95% appearing de novo at the given depth. After transplant, TCR diversity in recipients dropped, and pathologically expanded clonotypes climbed progressively between day 30 and day 180.

TCR beta CDR3 regions were amplified from genomic DNA with the immunoSEQ assay, a bias-controlled multiplex PCR using V- and J-specific primers. A second PCR step added a proprietary barcode and Illumina adapter sequences to the CDR3 amplicons. An Illumina MiSeq instrument was used for sequencing of the CDR3 libraries. In the authors' own workflow: Export and quality control were done with immunoSEQ Analyzer 3.0, while downstream analyses used R Bioconductor and Immunarch. Repertoire metrics were calculated using only productive rearrangements within the normalized downsampled data set. In the normalized cohort, clonotypes with more than 5 templates were defined as pathologically expanded. The Inverse Simpson Index was used to measure repertoire diversity. To capture all clonotypes, CMV-specificity analyses were performed on the non-normalized data set. The clones in this table, taken by TCRdb from immuneACCESS, are in-frame only. Not every clone is retained; where verified, under half of the shortfall comes from an unresolved V gene, and the cause of the rest is unknown. The V and J calls and clone size are taken from that table; D and trimming were inferred from the DNA. The sample table shows 35,000 to 45,000 clones, and about 87% are seen once. The ten largest clones add up to about 2.1% of the sample.

Trimming takes 8 bases from V and 2 bases from J, and the germline ends sit 10 bases apart. There are 13 amino acids in the CDR3, from cysteine to phenylalanine inclusive. The only DNA kept is the CDR3, 39 bases in frame from the first base. The germline V gene specifies MDHEN as CDR1 and SYDVKM as CDR2. The clonotype comes from a woman between 40 and 50 years old in good health. Some clones in this sample may be carry-over from other donors' samples. Sequencing was done on a sample of peripheral blood mononuclear cells. This receptor chain uses TRBV28 and TRBJ2-1; the D region possibly corresponds to TRBD1 (5 bases align). The DNA sequence reads TGTGCCAGCCACAGGATCACCTACAATGAGCAGTTCTTC. Translated, this gives CASHRITYNEQFF.